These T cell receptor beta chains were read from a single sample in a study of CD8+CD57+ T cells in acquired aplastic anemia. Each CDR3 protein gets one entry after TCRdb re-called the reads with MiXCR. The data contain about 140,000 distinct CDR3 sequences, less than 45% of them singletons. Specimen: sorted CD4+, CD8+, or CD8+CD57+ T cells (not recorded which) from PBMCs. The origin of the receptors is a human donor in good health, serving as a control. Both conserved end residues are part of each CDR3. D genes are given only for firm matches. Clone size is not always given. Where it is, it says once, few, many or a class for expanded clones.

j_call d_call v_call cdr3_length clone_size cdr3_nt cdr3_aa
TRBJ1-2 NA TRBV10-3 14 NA TGTGCCATCAGTGAAGGGCCAGATAACTATGGCTACACCTTC CAISEGPDNYGYTF
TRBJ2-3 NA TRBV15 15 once TGTGCCACCAGCAGAGAGTGGGGATACACAGATACGCAGTATTTT CATSREWGYTDTQYF
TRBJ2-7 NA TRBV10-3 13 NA TGCGCCATCAGTGAGCCCCAACCCTACGAGCAGTACTTC CAISEPQPYEQYF
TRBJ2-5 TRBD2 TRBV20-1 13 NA TGCAGTGCCCGTTTGGGGAGGGAAGAGACCCAGTACTTC CSARLGREETQYF
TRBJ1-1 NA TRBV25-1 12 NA TGTGCCAGCAGTGCATCGGACTTCGGAGCTTTCTTT CASSASDFGAFF
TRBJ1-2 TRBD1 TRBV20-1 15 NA TGCAGTGCTAGAGGGAGACAGGGGGACCCGTATGGCTACACCTTC CSARGRQGDPYGYTF
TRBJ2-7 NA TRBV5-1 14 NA TGCGCCAGCAGCTCGACGGTTAGTCCCTACGAGCAGTACTTC CASSSTVSPYEQYF
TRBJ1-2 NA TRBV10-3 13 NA TGTGCCATAAGACAAGGGGCTAACTATGGCTACACCTTC CAIRQGANYGYTF
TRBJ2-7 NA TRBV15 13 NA TGTGCCACCAGCAGAGAGGGGTCCTACGAGCAGTACTTC CATSREGSYEQYF
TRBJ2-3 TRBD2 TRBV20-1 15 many TGCAGTGCTTTCCCCGGGACTAGCCAAGGGGATACGCAGTATTTT CSAFPGTSQGDTQYF
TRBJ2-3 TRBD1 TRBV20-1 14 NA TGCAGTGCCCCCCCGGGACAGGTGGGAGATACGCAGTATTTT CSAPPGQVGDTQYF
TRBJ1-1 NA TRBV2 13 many TGTGCCAGCAGTTGGGGGAGGGACACTGAAGCTTTCTTT CASSWGRDTEAFF
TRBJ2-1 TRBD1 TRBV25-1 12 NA TGTGCCAGCAGGGGACAGGGAAACGAGCAGTTCTTC CASRGQGNEQFF
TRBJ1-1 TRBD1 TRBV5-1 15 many TGCGCCAGCAGCTTGGAGCAAGGGACAGCAACCGGAGCTTTCTTT CASSLEQGTATGAFF
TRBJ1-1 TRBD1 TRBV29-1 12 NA TGCAGCACAGACAGGGTGAGGACTGAAGCTTTCTTT CSTDRVRTEAFF
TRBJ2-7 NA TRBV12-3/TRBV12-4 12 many TGTGCCAGCACCCTCAGTGTCTACGAGCAGTACTTC CASTLSVYEQYF
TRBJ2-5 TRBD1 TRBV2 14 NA TGTGCCAGCAGTCTTCACAGGGGGCGGGAGACCCAGTACTTC CASSLHRGRETQYF
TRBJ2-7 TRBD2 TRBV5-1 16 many TGCGCCAGCAGCTTGGCTAGGACTAGCGTCTCCTACGAGCAGTACTTC CASSLARTSVSYEQYF
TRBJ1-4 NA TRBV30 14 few TGTGCCTGCAACTCGGGGGGGATAGGTGAAAAACTGTTTTTT CACNSGGIGEKLFF
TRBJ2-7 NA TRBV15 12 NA TGTGCCACCGCCCAGGGGGGGTACGAGCAGTACTTC CATAQGGYEQYF
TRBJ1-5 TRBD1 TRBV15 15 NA TGTGCCACCGTGGGGACAGGCAGGGGTAATCAGCCCCAGCATTTT CATVGTGRGNQPQHF
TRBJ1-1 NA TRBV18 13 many TGTGCCACCTTCAGCTACTTGAACACTGAAGCTTTCTTT CATFSYLNTEAFF
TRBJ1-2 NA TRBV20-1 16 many TGCAGTGCTAGAGATTTTGGCAAATGGGGAACCGATGGCTACACCTTC CSARDFGKWGTDGYTF
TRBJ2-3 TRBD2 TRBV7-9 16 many TGTGCCAGCAGCGGCGGGACTAGCGGGGGGCCAGATACGCAGTATTTT CASSGGTSGGPDTQYF
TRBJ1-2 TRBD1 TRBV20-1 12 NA TGCAGTCCGGGACAGGGCTACTATGGCTACACCTTC CSPGQGYYGYTF
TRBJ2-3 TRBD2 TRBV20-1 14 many TGCAGTGCGAGCCTAGCGGGGGGGCTTGGGACGCAGTATTTT CSASLAGGLGTQYF
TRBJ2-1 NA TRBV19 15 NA TGTGCCAGTAGTCCCCAAGCATTCCCGGGGAATGAGCAGTTCTTC CASSPQAFPGNEQFF
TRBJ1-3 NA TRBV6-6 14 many TGTGCCAGCACCACACCTCAGGGGCGGAACACCATATATTTT CASTTPQGRNTIYF
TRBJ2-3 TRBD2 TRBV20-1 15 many TGCAGTGCTAGTCCCAGGACTAGGACCACAGATACGCAGTATTTT CSASPRTRTTDTQYF
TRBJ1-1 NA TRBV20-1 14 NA TGCAGTGCTAGTAAAGGGACATCGAACACTGAAGCTTCCTTT CSASKGTSNTEASF
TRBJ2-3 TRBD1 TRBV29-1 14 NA TGCAGCGTTGACTCCGGGACAGGCGTCCAGGGGCAGTATTTT CSVDSGTGVQGQYF
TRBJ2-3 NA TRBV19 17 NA TGTGCCAGTAGTATCAAGGCCTCAGCGGGCCGCACAGATACGCAGTATTTT CASSIKASAGRTDTQYF
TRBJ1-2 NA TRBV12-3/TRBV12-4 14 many TGTGCCAGCACCTCCTCGGGGGGTGGCTATGGCTACACCTTC CASTSSGGGYGYTF
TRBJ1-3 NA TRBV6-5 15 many TGTGCCAGCAGTTACTCCGGTTCCCCTGGAAACACCATATATTTT CASSYSGSPGNTIYF
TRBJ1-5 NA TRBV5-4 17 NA TGTGCCAGCAGCTTGGGCGGCCAGGGAATGGGTAGTCAGCCCCAGCATTTT CASSLGGQGMGSQPQHF
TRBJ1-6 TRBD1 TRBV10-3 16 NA TGTGCCATCAGTGTGAACTCGGGACAGGGAAATTCACCCCTCCACTTT CAISVNSGQGNSPLHF
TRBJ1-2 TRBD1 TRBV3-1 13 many TGTGCCAGCAGCCAACGGACAGGGAATGGCTACACCTTC CASSQRTGNGYTF
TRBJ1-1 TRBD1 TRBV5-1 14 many TGCGCCAGCAGCTCCGGACAGGGTTACACTGAAGCTTTCTTT CASSSGQGYTEAFF
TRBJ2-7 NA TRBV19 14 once TGTGCCAGTAGTATCCTAGGCAGCTCCTACGAGCAGTACTTC CASSILGSSYEQYF
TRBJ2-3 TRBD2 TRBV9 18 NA TGTGCCAGCAGCGTAGAGAGCAGACTAGCGGGAGTCACAGATACGCAGTATTTT CASSVESRLAGVTDTQYF
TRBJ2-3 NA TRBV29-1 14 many TGCAGCGTTGAAGATCGTGATCACACAGATACGCAGTATTTT CSVEDRDHTDTQYF
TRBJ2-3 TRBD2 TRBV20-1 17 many TGCAGTGCGGAGCCCAGGGCGGGAGGGCCTTTCACAGATACGCAGTATTTT CSAEPRAGGPFTDTQYF
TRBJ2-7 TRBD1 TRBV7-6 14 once TGTGCCAGCAGCGTGGGACAGGGTGTACGGGAGCAGTACTTC CASSVGQGVREQYF
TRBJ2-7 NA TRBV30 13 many TGTGCCTGGAGTGTATATGGACTTCCTGAGCAGTACTTC CAWSVYGLPEQYF
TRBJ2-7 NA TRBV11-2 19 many TGTGCCAGCAGCCCGACAGGAGGATGGTCTACTAACCAGCGAAGGGAGCAGTACTTC CASSPTGGWSTNQRREQYF
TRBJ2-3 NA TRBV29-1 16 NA TGCAGCGTATCCGGCGGGGTCTTCGAGGACACAGATACGCAGTATTTT CSVSGGVFEDTDTQYF
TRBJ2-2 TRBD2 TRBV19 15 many TGTGCCAGTAGTATTGGGAGGGCGAACACCGGGGAGCTGTTTTTT CASSIGRANTGELFF
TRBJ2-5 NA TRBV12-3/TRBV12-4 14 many TGTGCCAGCAGTTTGGGCGGAGGGTTGGAGACCCAGTACTTC CASSLGGGLETQYF